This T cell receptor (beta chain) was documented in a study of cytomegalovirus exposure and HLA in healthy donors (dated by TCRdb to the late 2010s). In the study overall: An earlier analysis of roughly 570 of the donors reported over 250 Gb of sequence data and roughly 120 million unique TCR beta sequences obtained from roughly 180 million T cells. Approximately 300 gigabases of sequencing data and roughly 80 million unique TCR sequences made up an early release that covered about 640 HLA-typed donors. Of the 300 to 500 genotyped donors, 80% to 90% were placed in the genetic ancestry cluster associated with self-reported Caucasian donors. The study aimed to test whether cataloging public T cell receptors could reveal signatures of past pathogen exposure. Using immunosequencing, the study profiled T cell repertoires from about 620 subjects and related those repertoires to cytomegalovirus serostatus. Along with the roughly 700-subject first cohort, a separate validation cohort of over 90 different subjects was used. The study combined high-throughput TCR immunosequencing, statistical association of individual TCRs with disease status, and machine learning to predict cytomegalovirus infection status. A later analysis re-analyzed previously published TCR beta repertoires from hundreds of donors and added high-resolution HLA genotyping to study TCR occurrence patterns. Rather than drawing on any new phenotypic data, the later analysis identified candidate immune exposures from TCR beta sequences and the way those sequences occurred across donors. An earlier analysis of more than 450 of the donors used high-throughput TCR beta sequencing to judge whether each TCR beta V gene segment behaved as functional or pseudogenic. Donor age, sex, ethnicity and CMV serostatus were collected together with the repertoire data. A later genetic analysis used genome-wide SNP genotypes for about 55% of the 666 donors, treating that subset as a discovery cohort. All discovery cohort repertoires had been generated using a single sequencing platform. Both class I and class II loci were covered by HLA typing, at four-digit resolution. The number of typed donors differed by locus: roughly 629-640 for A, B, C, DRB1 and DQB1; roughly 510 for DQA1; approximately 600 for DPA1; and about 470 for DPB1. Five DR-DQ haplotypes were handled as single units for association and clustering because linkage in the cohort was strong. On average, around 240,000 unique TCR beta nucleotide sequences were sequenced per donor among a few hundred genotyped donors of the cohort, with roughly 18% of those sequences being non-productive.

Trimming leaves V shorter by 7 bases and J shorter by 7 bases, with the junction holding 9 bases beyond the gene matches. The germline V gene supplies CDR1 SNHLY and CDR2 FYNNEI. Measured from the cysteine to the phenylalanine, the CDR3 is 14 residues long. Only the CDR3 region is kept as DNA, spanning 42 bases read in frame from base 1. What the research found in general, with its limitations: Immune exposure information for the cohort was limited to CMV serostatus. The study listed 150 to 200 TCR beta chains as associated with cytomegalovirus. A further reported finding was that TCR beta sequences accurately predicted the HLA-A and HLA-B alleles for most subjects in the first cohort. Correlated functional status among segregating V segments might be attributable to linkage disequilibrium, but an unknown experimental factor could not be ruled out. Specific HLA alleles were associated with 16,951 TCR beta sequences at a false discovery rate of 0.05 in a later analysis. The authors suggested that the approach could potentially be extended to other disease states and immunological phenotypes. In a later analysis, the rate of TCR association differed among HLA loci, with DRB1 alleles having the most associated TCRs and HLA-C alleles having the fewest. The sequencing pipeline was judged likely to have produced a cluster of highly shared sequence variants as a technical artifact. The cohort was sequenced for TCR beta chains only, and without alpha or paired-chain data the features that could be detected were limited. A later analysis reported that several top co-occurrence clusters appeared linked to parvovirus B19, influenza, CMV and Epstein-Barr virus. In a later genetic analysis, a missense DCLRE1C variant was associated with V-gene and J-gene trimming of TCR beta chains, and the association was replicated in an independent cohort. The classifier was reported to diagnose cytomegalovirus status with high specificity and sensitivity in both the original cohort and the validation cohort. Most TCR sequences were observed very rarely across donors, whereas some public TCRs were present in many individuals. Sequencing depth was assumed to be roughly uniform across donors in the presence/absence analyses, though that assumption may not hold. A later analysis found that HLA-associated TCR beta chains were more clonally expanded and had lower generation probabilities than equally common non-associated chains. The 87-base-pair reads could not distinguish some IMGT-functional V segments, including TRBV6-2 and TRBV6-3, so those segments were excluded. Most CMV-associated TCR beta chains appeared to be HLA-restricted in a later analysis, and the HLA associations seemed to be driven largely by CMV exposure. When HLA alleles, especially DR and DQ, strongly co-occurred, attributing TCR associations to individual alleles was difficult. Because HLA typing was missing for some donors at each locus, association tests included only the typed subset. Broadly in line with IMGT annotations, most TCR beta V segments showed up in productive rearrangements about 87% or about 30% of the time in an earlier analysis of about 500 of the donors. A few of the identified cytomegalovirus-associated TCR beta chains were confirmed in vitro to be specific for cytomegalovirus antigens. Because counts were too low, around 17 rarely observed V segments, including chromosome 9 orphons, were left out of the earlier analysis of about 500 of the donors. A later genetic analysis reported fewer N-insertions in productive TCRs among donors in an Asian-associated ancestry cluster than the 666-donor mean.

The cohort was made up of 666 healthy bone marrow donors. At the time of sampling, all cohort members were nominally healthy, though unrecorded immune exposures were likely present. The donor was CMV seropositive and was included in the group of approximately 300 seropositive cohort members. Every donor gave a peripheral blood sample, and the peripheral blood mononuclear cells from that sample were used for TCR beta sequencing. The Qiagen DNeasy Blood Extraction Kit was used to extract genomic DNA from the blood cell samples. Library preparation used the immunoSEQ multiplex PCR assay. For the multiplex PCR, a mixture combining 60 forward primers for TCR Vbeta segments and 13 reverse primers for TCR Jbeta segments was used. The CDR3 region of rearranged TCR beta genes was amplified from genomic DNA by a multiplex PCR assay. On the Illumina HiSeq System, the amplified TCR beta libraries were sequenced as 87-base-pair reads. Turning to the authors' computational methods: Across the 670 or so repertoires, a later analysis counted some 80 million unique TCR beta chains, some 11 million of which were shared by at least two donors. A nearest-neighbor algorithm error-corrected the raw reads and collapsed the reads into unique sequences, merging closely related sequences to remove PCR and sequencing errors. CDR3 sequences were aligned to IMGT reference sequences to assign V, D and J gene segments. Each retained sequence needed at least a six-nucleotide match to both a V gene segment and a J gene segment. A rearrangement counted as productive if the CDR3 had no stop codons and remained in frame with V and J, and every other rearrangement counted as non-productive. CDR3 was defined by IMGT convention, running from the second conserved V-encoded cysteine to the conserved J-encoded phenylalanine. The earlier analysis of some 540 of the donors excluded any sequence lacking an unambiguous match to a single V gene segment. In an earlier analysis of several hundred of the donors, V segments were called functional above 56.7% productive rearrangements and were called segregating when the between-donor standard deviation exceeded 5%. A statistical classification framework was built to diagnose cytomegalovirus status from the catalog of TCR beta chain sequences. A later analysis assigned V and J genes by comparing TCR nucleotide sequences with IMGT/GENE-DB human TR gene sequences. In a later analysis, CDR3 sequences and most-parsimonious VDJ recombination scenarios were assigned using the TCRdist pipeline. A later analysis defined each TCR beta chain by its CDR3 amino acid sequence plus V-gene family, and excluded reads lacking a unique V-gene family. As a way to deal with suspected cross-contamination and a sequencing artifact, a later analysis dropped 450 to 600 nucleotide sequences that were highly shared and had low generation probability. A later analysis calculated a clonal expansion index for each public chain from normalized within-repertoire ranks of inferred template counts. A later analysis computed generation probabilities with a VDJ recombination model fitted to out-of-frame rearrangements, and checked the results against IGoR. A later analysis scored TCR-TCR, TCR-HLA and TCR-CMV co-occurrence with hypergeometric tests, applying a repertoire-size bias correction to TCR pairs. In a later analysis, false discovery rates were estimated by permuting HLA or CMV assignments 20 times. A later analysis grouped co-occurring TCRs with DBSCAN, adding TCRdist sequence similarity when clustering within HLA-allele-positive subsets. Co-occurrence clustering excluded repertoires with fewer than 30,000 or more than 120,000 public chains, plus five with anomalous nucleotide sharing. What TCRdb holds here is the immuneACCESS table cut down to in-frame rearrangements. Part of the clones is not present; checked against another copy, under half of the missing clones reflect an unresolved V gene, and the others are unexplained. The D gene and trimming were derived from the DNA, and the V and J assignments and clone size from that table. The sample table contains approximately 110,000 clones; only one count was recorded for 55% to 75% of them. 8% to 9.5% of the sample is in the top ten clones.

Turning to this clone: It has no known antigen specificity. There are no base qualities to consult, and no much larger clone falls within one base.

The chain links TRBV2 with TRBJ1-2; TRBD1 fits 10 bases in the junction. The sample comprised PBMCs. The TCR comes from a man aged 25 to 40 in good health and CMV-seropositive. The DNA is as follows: TGTGCCAGCACCCTGACAGGGGGCGTCAGTGGCTACACCTTC. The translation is CASTLTGGVSGYTF.